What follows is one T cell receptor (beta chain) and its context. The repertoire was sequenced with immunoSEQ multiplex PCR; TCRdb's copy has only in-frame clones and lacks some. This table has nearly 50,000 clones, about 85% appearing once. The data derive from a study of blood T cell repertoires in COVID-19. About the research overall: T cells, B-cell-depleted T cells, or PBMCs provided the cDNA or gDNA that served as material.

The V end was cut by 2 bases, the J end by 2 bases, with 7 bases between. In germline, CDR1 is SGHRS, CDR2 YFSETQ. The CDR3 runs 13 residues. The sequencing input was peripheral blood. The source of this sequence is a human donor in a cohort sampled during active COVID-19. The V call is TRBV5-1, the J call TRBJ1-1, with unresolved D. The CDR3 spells CASSFQFNTEAFF. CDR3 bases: TGCGCCAGCAGCTTTCAGTTTAACACTGAAGCTTTCTTT.